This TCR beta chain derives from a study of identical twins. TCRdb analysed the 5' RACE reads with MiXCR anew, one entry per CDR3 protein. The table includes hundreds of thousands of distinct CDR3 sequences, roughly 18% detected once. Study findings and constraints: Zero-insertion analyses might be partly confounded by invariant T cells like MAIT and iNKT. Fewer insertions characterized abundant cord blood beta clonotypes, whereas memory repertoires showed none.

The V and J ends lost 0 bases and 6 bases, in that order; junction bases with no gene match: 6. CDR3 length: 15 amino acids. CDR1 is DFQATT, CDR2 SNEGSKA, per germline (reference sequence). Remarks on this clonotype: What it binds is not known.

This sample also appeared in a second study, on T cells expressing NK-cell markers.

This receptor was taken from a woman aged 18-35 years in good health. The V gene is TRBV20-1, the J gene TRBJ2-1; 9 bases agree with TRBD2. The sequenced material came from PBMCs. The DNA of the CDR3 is TGCAGTGCTAGAGACGTGTCTAGCGGGGCCAATGAGCAGTTCTTC. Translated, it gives CSARDVSSGANEQFF.